The 20 T cell receptor beta chains below all came from one sample that was sequenced in a study of T cells in women clearing cervical HPV infection. Clones were read by immunoSEQ multiplex PCR, and TCRdb kept only the in-frame ones, dropping some. The sample table includes tens of thousands of clones. The source material was blood buffy coat. The source is a woman between 18 and 70 years old with a cervical HPV16 infection that either progressed to CIN3+ or cleared (not recorded which).

In the case of this clone: The missing CDR3 end, 3 residues past where the read stops, is filled in from the germline J gene. J is TRBJ2-7 and V is TRBV19; D gene ambiguous. Trimming removed 6 bases at V and 1 base at J, with 13 bases between. Germline V gene sequence: CDR1 LNHDA, CDR2 SQIVND (reference sequence). The CDR3 is 14 residues long. The DNA read from the CDR3 is TGTGCCAGTAGCCTCGAAAGCCTTTCCTACGAG. This sequence encodes CASSLESLSYE. The full CDR3 protein reads CASSLESLSYEQYF.

As regards this clone: The CDR3 extends 3 residues past the end of the read, so its final part is completed from the germline J gene. The chain couples TRBV19 to TRBJ1-1; a weak D match, TRBD1 (5 bases). The CDR3 length is 16 residues. Per the germline V gene, CDR1 is LNHDA and CDR2 is SQIVND (reference sequence). Partial CDR3 DNA: TGTGCCAGTAGTACCCGGACTAGCGGGACCCGGGAGACA. This translates into CASSTRTSGTRET. The whole CDR3 sequence reads CASSTRTSGTRETAFF.

Regarding this clone: Read data end 3 residues before the CDR3 end; the end is taken from the germline J gene. The chain is built from TRBV5-1 and TRBJ1-2; a weak D match, TRBD1 (5 bases). The CDR3 consists of 14 residues. Germline values: CDR1 SGHRS, CDR2 YFSETQ. V lost 0 bases, J lost 6 bases, and 12 bases lay in between. CDR3 region: CASSLEGEVDGYTF. Partial CDR3 DNA: TGCGCCAGCAGCTTGGAAGGGGAAGTGGATGGC.

Remarks on this clone: The read is 3 residues too short to cover the CDR3 end, so that end is filled in from the germline J gene. V is TRBV14 and J is TRBJ1-2; 7 nucleotides agree with TRBD1. This CDR3 has 18 amino acids. Germline V CDR1 and CDR2: SGHDN, FVKESK. The J segment lost 4 bases and the V segment lost 6 bases, leaving 20 bases of the junction unmatched. CDR3 region: CASSPLLQKTGQPYGYTF. CDR3 DNA, as far as it was read: TGTGCCAGCAGTCCGCTTCTCCAAAAGACAGGGCAACCCTATGGC.

On this clone itself: With the read ending 3 residues before the CDR3 end, the germline J gene is used to fill in that end. The genes are TRBV2 and TRBJ1-2, with a weak D call TRBD1 (5 bases). Germline CDR1 reads SNHLY; CDR2 reads FYNNEI. This CDR3 is built from 15 residues. The sequenced CDR3 bases are TGTGCCAGCAAGTGGACTAGCGGGGGGTCAGATACC. This encodes CASKWTSGGSDT. The whole CDR3 sequence reads CASKWTSGGSDTYTF.

Comment on this clone: The read terminates 3 residues before the CDR3 end, so the remaining end is supplied by the germline J gene. V gene TRBV10-2 combines with J gene TRBJ2-5, with TRBD2 identical over 10 bases. The CDR3 sequence is 15 residues long. The junction had 4 bases not matched to a gene; V was cut back by 3 bases and J by 3 bases. In germline, CDR1 is WSHSY, CDR2 SAAADI. The CDR3 DNA, read in part, is TGCGCCAGCAGTGATTTAGCGGGGGGAAAAGAGACC. This sequence encodes CASSDLAGGKET. The whole CDR3 sequence is CASSDLAGGKETQYF.

With regard to this clone: Coverage ceases 3 residues before the CDR3 finishes, and the germline J gene fills in the end. The chain combines TRBV20-1 with TRBJ2-5; weak D call: TRBD1 (6 bases). The germline CDR1 and CDR2 sequences are DFQATT and SNEGSKA (reference sequence). Trimming shortened V by 0 bases and J by 5 bases, and 16 bases separated the two germline ends. The CDR3 totals 15 residues. The part of the CDR3 DNA that was read is TGCAGTGCTAGAGAAGGGGACAAGGGATTGGAGACC. Its protein product is CSAREGDKGLET. The CDR3 in its entirety is CSAREGDKGLETQYF.

For this clone: The read terminates 3 residues before the CDR3 end, so the remaining end is supplied by the germline J gene. V usage is TRBV30 and J usage is TRBJ2-1; D gene ambiguous. The V end lost 5 bases, the J end lost 8 bases, and 16 bases lay between the germline ends. The CDR3 totals 13 residues. The germline V gene has CDR1 GTSNPN and CDR2 SVGIG (reference sequence). CDR3 DNA (partial): TGTGCCTGGGGAGCGACTCGACCGGATGAG. Amino acids: CAWGATRPDE. The CDR3 as a whole reads CAWGATRPDEQFF. The full variable domain, its missing parts supplied by reference TRBV30 and TRBJ2-1, is SQTIHQWPATLVQPVGSPLSLECTVEGTSNPNLYWYRQAAGRGLQLLFYSVGIGQISSEVPQNLSASRPQDRQFILSSKKLLLSDSGFYLCAWGATRPDEQFFGPGTRLTVL.

Remarks on this clone: A junction boundary mismatches the germline segment, possibly from a read error. The read terminates 3 residues before the CDR3 end, so the remaining end is supplied by the germline J gene. The chain employs TRBV5-1 and TRBJ2-3, with 12 bases that match TRBD1. The CDR3 runs 15 residues. From germline, CDR1 is SGHRS and CDR2 YFSETQ. Partial CDR3 DNA: TGCGCCAGCAGCACACCGGGACAGGGGGCAGAGACG. Translating it yields CASSTPGQGAET. The full CDR3 sequence reads CASSTPGQGAETQYF.

A word on this clone: The read falls 3 residues short of the CDR3 end, and the missing part is taken from the germline J gene. This sequence joins TRBV30 and TRBJ1-3, with 9 bases aligning to TRBD1. V was clipped by 3 bases and J by 4 bases; unmatched bases: 7. Germline assignment: CDR1 GTSNPN and CDR2 SVGIG (reference sequence). The CDR3 totals 15 residues. CDR3 DNA (partial): TGTGCCTGGAGAATAACAGGGGGCTTAGGAAACACC. Amino acids: CAWRITGGLGNT. Given in full, the CDR3 is CAWRITGGLGNTIYF.

This CDR3 reads CASSLRRLAGGTGELFF. CDR3 bases read: TGCGCCAGCAGCCTCCGCCGCCTAGCGGGGGGGACCGGGGAG. The rearrangement uses TRBV4-1 and TRBJ2-2; TRBD2 matches 12 bases. The read finishes 3 residues shy of the CDR3 end, and the germline J gene is used to complete it. CDR1 and CDR2 from the germline V gene are MGHRA and YSYEKL. J lost 5 bases, V lost 4 bases, and 8 bases had no gene match. The CDR3 runs 17 residues.

About this clone itself: The read finishes 3 residues shy of the CDR3 end, and the germline J gene is used to complete it. The chain is built from TRBV7-3 and TRBJ2-4; D gene uncertain. CDR3 length: 14 residues. Germline CDR1 is SGHTA and CDR2 is FQGTGA. Partial CDR3 DNA: TGTGCCAGCAGCCCCGACGGATCTAACTATGGT. Its translation: CASSPDGSNYG. The complete CDR3 reads CASSPDGSNYGQYF.

On this clone itself: Read sequence stops 3 residues before the CDR3 end, and the germline J gene provides the missing end. The chain recombines TRBV19 with TRBJ2-4; TRBD1 agrees at 9 bases. The germline V gene has CDR1 LNHDA and CDR2 SQIVND (reference sequence). V was pared by 4 bases and J by 4 bases, with 8 bases of the junction left unmatched. The length of the CDR3 is 16 residues. CDR3 DNA, as far as it was read: TGTGCCAGTAGTAAGGGACAGGGAAGTTCTAAAAACATT. This gives the protein CASSKGQGSSKNI. The whole CDR3 reads CASSKGQGSSKNIQYF.

Turning to this clone: A junction end diverges from the germline sequence, so it may reflect a read error. Read data end 3 residues before the CDR3 end; the end is taken from the germline J gene. The V call is TRBV7-7, the J call TRBJ2-5, with 10 bases identical to TRBD2. The CDR3 has 15 amino acids. Germline loops: CDR1 SSHAT, CDR2 FNYEAQ (reference sequence). CDR3 loop: CASSLAGTSEKTQYF. Partial CDR3 DNA: TGTGCTAGCAGCTTAGCCGGGACTAGCGAAAAGACC.

As regards this clone: The read is 3 residues too short to cover the CDR3 end, so that end is filled in from the germline J gene. The chain recombines TRBV6-2 or TRBV6-3 with TRBJ1-2, with D maybe TRBD1 (5 bases). CDR1 and CDR2 from the germline V gene are MNHEY and SVGEGT. CDR3 length: 14 amino acids. The chain's CDR3 is CASSYSGADWGYTF. The sequenced CDR3 bases are TGTGCCAGCAGTTACTCAGGGGCCGACTGGGGC.

As to this clone: The read halts 3 residues ahead of the CDR3 end, with the missing end drawn from the germline J gene. This chain connects TRBV2 to TRBJ2-7; TRBD2 matches 11 bases. Unmatched junction bases numbered 8, after V lost 7 bases and J lost 6 bases. Germline V gene data show CDR1 as SNHLY and CDR2 as FYNNEI. This CDR3 spans 14 amino acids. CDR3 residues: CASTGTSGPLEQYF. The sequenced part of the CDR3 DNA is TGTGCCAGCACTGGGACTAGCGGCCCCCTCGAG.

About this clone itself: The sequence runs out 3 residues before the end of the CDR3; the remainder is reconstructed from the germline J gene. V and J are TRBV19 and TRBJ1-2, with D perhaps matching TRBD1 (6 bases). This CDR3 comprises 14 residues. Germline V lookup: CDR1 LNHDA, CDR2 SQIVND (reference sequence). The CDR3 spells CASSPKVRDNDYTF. CDR3 bases read: TGTGCCAGTAGTCCAAAGGTCAGGGACAACGAC.

Note on this clone: Read sequence stops 3 residues before the CDR3 end, and the germline J gene provides the missing end. The gene calls are TRBV7-9 and TRBJ1-6, with D perhaps matching TRBD1 (5 bases). Germline CDR1 is SEHNR and CDR2 is FQNEAQ (reference sequence). V was pared by 6 bases and J by 7 bases, with 16 bases between. The CDR3 extends over 15 amino acids. The sequenced CDR3 bases are TGTGCCAGCAGTAAGGGCCGAGAGGGGAATTCACCC. This codes for CASSKGREGNSP. The full CDR3 sequence reads CASSKGREGNSPLHF. Looking up the rest from reference TRBV7-9 and TRBJ1-6 gives the full variable domain: DTGVSQNPRHKITKRGQNVTFRCDPISEHNRLYWYRQTLGQGPEFLTYFQNEAQLEKSRLLSDRFSAERPKGSFSTLEIQRTEQGDSAMYLCASSKGREGNSPLHFGNGTRLTVT.

About this clone: The CDR3 is cut off 3 residues early in the read; its end comes from the germline J gene. This chain joins TRBV5-1 and TRBJ1-1, with a weak D call TRBD1 (5 bases). The CDR3 extends over 16 amino acids. Deletions cut 0 bases from V and 4 bases from J, with 16 bases between. Germline CDR1 SGHRS, CDR2 YFSETQ. The CDR3 reads CASSLAGGGSTTEAFF. The CDR3 bases that were read are TGCGCCAGCAGCTTGGCCGGGGGGGGTTCGACCACTGAA.

About this clone itself: The observed sequence ends 3 residues before the CDR3 terminus, with the missing tail filled in from the germline J gene. The V call is TRBV7-6, the J call TRBJ2-2; weak D call: TRBD1 (5 bases). Germline values: CDR1 SGHVS, CDR2 FNYEAQ. The CDR3 covers 16 residues. CDR3 sequence reads: CASSPLGADGANVLFF. The DNA read from the CDR3 is TGTGCCAGCAGCCCCCTAGGGGCAGATGGGGCCAACGTG.